This TCR beta chain was identified in a study of cytomegalovirus exposure and HLA in healthy donors. Study as a whole: About 80 million unique TCRs, all from HLA-typed donors, were included in an early release of the data. Study-wide findings and caveats: In a later analysis, HLA-C alleles had the fewest associated TCRs, DRB1 alleles the most.

On this clone itself: Antigen unknown.

The PCR was carried out with 60 Vbeta primers and 13 Jbeta primers. TCRdb keeps only in-frame clones here, not all; method: immunoSEQ multiplex PCR. The data contain fewer than 110,000 clones, around two thirds of them singletons. V gave up 0 bases and J gave up 6 bases, with 13 bases separating them. The germline CDR1 and CDR2 sequences are SGHRS and YFSETQ. The CDR3 runs to 14 residues. Source material: PBMCs. The chain recombines TRBV5-1 with TRBJ2-7, with D tentatively TRBD1 (6 bases). This sequence originates from a woman between 50 and 59 years old in good health and CMV-seronegative. The CDR3 protein is CASSLDRESAEQYF. CDR3 nucleotide sequence: TGCGCCAGCAGCTTGGACAGGGAGTCAGCCGAGCAGTACTTC.